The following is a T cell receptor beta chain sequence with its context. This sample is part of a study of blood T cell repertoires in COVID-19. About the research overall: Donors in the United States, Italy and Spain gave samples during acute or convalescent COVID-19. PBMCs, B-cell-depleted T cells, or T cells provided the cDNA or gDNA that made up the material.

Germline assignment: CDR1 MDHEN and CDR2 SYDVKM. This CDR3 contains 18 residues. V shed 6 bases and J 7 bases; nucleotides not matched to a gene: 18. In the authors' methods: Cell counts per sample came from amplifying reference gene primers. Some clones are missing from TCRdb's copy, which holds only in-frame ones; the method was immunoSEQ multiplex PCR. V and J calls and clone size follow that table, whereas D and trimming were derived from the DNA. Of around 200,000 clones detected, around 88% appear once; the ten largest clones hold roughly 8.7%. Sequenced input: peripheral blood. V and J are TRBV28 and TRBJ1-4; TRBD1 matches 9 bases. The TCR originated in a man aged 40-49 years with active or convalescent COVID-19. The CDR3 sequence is CASSFGPDPDRGFEKLFF. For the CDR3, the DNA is TGTGCCAGCAGCTTTGGACCCGACCCAGACAGGGGGTTTGAAAAACTGTTTTTT.